This T cell receptor (beta chain) came from a study of B cell selection in AIRE deficiency. Trimming left V 1 base short and J 2 bases short, with 10 bases between. The germline gives CDR1 LGHNA, CDR2 YNFKEQ. The CDR3 is made up of 15 amino acids. Of note for this clone: The target antigen is unknown.

Sorting defined conventional CD4 T cells as CD4+CD127+. General study points: Shared Treg sequences were biased toward short CDR3s with few non-templated nucleotide insertions. Healthy Tconv contained 36.6% of shared healthy Treg sequences; only TCRbeta sequenced. About 30% of healthy-shared Treg TCRbeta sequences appeared in patient Tconv cells. Patient Tconv and Treg cells showed healthy-like TCRBV usage, CDR3 length, diversity.

The table came from immunoSEQ multiplex PCR; TCRdb's copy has only in-frame clones and leaves some out. The sample lists some 19,000 clones; roughly 97% were seen once. The J gene is TRBJ2-3, the V gene TRBV4-2; D may be TRBD2 (5 bases). This sequence was found in a human donor with AIRE deficiency. Sample: conventional CD4+ T cells sorted from PBMCs. Here the CDR3 reads CASSQALAYTDTQYF. The CDR3 coding sequence is TGTGCCAGCAGCCAAGCTCTAGCCTACACAGATACGCAGTATTTT.